The rows below give T cell receptor beta chains drawn from one sample of a study of PD-1 and CTLA-4 blockade in melanoma. Only in-frame clones appear in the TCRdb table, and some are missing; sequencing was by immunoSEQ multiplex PCR. The sample shows tens of thousands of clones, approximately 90% of them seen only once. Material: CD8+ T cells from peripheral blood, obtained before anti-PD-1 treatment. All receptors derive from a human donor with melanoma. CDR3s include the opening cysteine and the closing phenylalanine or tryptophan. D genes are given only for firm matches. Only part of the rows carry a size: once, few, many, or a class if the clone is expanded.

TRBJ2-1 | NA | TRBV18 | NA | CASSPPPGESSYNEQFF | TGTGCCAGCTCACCTCCACCAGGTGAAAGCTCCTACAATGAGCAGTTCTTC
TRBJ1-3 | NA | TRBV6-5 | once | CASSYSGPGNTIYF | TGTGCCAGCAGTTACTCGGGACCTGGGAACACCATATATTTT
TRBJ1-2 | TRBD1 | TRBV29-1 | NA | CSVDWTGSEGYTF | TGCAGCGTTGATTGGACAGGATCGGAGGGCTACACCTTC
TRBJ2-7 | NA | TRBV6-2/TRBV6-3 | NA | CASSYSAHYEQYF | TGTGCCAGCAGTTACTCGGCCCACTACGAGCAGTACTTC
TRBJ2-3 | NA | TRBV27 | NA | CASSFEGTFEDTQYF | TGTGCCAGCAGTTTCGAGGGGACATTTGAAGATACGCAGTATTTT
TRBJ2-2 | TRBD2 | TRBV28 | NA | CASSSAGGLQNTGELFF | TGTGCCAGCTCCTCGGCGGGGGGCCTCCAAAACACCGGGGAGCTGTTTTTT
TRBJ2-1 | TRBD1 | TRBV24-1 | NA | CATSDYRDRNYNEQFF | TGTGCCACCAGTGACTACCGGGACAGGAACTACAATGAGCAGTTCTTC
TRBJ1-4 | TRBD1 | TRBV6-2/TRBV6-3 | NA | CASSFRDSPTNEKLFF | TGTGCCAGCAGTTTTCGGGACAGCCCAACTAATGAAAAACTGTTTTTT
TRBJ2-5 | NA | TRBV7-6 | NA | CASSWGTIPQETQYF | TGTGCCAGCAGCTGGGGGACGATACCGCAAGAGACCCAGTACTTC
TRBJ1-1 | TRBD1 | TRBV6-4 | NA | CARQTGGSETEAFF | TGTGCCAGGCAGACAGGGGGGAGTGAGACTGAAGCTTTCTTT
TRBJ1-1 | NA | TRBV19 | few | CASYESYTEAFF | TGTGCCAGTTATGAGAGCTACACTGAAGCTTTCTTT
TRBJ2-1 | NA | TRBV6-5 | NA | CASSYSGSSDEQFF | TGTGCCAGCAGTTACTCGGGCAGTTCGGATGAGCAGTTCTTC
TRBJ1-6 | NA | TRBV27 | NA | CASSFLSSYNSPLHF | TGTGCCAGCAGTTTTCTGAGCTCCTATAATTCACCCCTCCACTTT
TRBJ1-1 | NA | TRBV19 | NA | CASSIPIAGASDTEAFF | TGTGCCAGTAGTATACCAATCGCAGGGGCATCGGACACTGAAGCTTTCTTT
TRBJ2-1 | TRBD2 | TRBV3-1/TRBV3-2 | once | CASSPGLAGDEQFF | TGTGCCAGCAGCCCGGGACTAGCGGGGGATGAGCAGTTCTTC
TRBJ1-4 | TRBD1 | TRBV6-1 | NA | CASSDLTGATNEKLFF | TGTGCCAGCAGTGATTTAACAGGGGCAACTAATGAAAAACTGTTTTTT
TRBJ1-1 | NA | TRBV5-4 | once | CASTSKTSEAFF | TGTGCCAGCACCTCAAAAACGTCAGAAGCTTTCTTT
TRBJ1-3 | NA | TRBV25-1 | NA | CASSDPGFGNTIYF | TGTGCCAGCAGTGATCCAGGGTTTGGAAACACCATATATTTT
TRBJ1-2 | NA | TRBV11-2 | NA | CASSFSPGDYGYTF | TGTGCCAGCAGTTTTTCCCCGGGCGACTATGGCTACACCTTC
TRBJ2-7 | TRBD1 | TRBV7-9 | NA | CASSLLRQGSHEQYF | TGTGCCAGCAGCTTACTCCGACAGGGGTCCCACGAGCAGTACTTC
TRBJ2-1 | TRBD2 | TRBV12-3/TRBV12-4 | NA | CASSRTSGDEQFF | TGTGCCAGCAGTAGGACTAGCGGGGATGAGCAGTTCTTC
TRBJ2-1 | NA | TRBV21-1 | NA | CASSQEEELAGDSGVYNEQFF | TGTGCCAGCAGCCAGGAAGAGGAGCTAGCGGGGGACTCTGGAGTCTACAATGAGCAGTTCTTC
TRBJ1-6 | NA | TRBV6-6 | NA | CASTPGPSGSPLHF | TGTGCCAGCACCCCAGGACCAAGTGGTTCACCCCTCCACTTT